The 10 T cell receptor beta chains given below trace back to one sample, sequenced in a study of CD8 T cells in ankylosing spondylitis. TCRdb independently ran MiXCR on the 5' RACE reads; one entry per CDR3 protein. The data hold a few hundred thousand distinct CDR3 sequences, with less than 25% observed a single time. Source material: blood, either unsorted or a sorted T cell fraction (not recorded which). The receptor source for this set is a female donor with ankylosing spondylitis or in good health (not recorded which).

The J gene is TRBJ2-1, the V gene TRBV4-2; D might be TRBD2 (7 bases). This CDR3 is 14 amino acids long. Between the trimmed V and J ends, which lost 4 bases and 8 bases, there was a span of 15 bases. Germline values: CDR1 LGHNA, CDR2 YNFKEQ. CDR3 in amino acids: CASSPITGRDEQFF. The DNA for the CDR3 is TGTGCCAGCAGCCCCATAACAGGGAGGGATGAGCAGTTCTTC.

J is TRBJ2-7 and V is TRBV20-1; TRBD2 aligns across 11 bases. Germline V gene data show CDR1 as DFQATT and CDR2 as SNEGSKA (reference sequence). Trimming at V came to 0 bases and at J to 3 bases, leaving 28 bases not matched to a gene. The CDR3 length is 23 residues. The CDR3 is CSARDIPLMASGGRLPSFYEQYF. For the CDR3, the DNA is TGCAGTGCTAGAGATATCCCCCTCATGGCTAGCGGGGGGAGGCTCCCCTCTTTCTACGAGCAGTACTTC.

V and J are TRBV10-3 and TRBJ2-1, with D possibly matching TRBD1 (7 bases). This CDR3 comprises 13 residues. CDR1 ENHRY and CDR2 SYGVKD come from the germline V gene. V lost 6 bases, J lost 4 bases, and 10 bases lay in between. CDR3 DNA: TGTGCCATCAGGGAGGGACAGTACAATGAGCAGTTCTTC. Its protein product is CAIREGQYNEQFF.

This clonotype was seen a few times. The chain is built from TRBV20-1 and TRBJ2-1, with 11 nucleotides matching TRBD2. V lost 6 bases and J lost 8; bases outside the gene matches: 12. Germline CDR1 and CDR2: DFQATT and SNEGSKA (reference sequence). The CDR3 contains 15 residues. CDR3 sequence (DNA): TGCAGTGCCCCAGGGACTAGCGGAAACCCACATGAGCAGTTCTTC. Its translation is CSAPGTSGNPHEQFF.

The J gene is TRBJ1-6, the V gene TRBV25-1, with a tentative D call TRBD1 (6 bases). Trimming shortened V by 4 bases and J by 8 bases, and 15 bases separated the two germline ends. CDR1 MGHDK and CDR2 SYGVNS come from the germline V gene. This CDR3 has 15 amino acids. CDR3 nucleotides: TGTGCCAGCAGTGTGTCGACAGGATCGCATTCACCCCTCCACTTT. Translating it yields CASSVSTGSHSPLHF.

CDR3 in DNA: TGTGCCAGCAGTGCCCGGGGATTTTCCTACGAGCAGTACTTC. This codes for CASSARGFSYEQYF. J is TRBJ2-7 and V is TRBV2; TRBD2 is a possible D gene (5 bases). The CDR3 is made up of 14 amino acids. Germline V gene lookup returns CDR1 SNHLY and CDR2 FYNNEI. V was pared by 4 bases and J by 1 base, with 11 bases between.

This chain joins TRBV2 and TRBJ2-7, with no clear D. The V end was cut by 8 bases, the J end by 6 bases, with 11 bases between. CDR1 SNHLY and CDR2 FYNNEI come from the germline V gene. This CDR3 region has 11 residues. The CDR3 DNA reads TGTGCCAGCCAGGATTTGGGCGAGCAGTACTTC. Residues: CASQDLGEQYF.

This sequence joins TRBV5-6 and TRBJ2-1; TRBD1 or TRBD2 may be the D gene (6 bases each). Germline V gene sequence: CDR1 SGHDT, CDR2 YYEEEE. This CDR3 spans 16 amino acids. V lost 2 bases and J 5 bases, leaving 17 bases between the germline ends. CDR3 sequence (DNA): TGTGCCAGCAGCTTCCAGGGGTGGCGGGATAACAATGAGCAGTTCTTC. It specifies CASSFQGWRDNNEQFF.

The rearrangement links TRBV29-1 to TRBJ2-7, with a possible D match to TRBD1 (6 bases). V shed 7 bases and J shed 2 bases, with 15 bases lying between them. CDR3 length: 13 amino acids. Germline V gives CDR1 SQVTM, CDR2 ANQGSEA. This CDR3 is CSATTGSPYEQYF. The CDR3 DNA reads as TGCAGCGCTACGACAGGCTCTCCCTACGAGCAGTACTTC.

The rearrangement joins TRBV10-3 to TRBJ2-3, with 8 bases that match TRBD2. With V trimmed by 10 bases and J by 3 bases, 12 bases remained unmatched. The germline V gene encodes CDR1 ENHRY and CDR2 SYGVKD. The CDR3 spans 15 residues. The chain's CDR3 is CATRGRGTRTDTQYF. CDR3 DNA: TGTGCCACCCGGGGGCGCGGGACTAGAACAGATACGCAGTATTTT.